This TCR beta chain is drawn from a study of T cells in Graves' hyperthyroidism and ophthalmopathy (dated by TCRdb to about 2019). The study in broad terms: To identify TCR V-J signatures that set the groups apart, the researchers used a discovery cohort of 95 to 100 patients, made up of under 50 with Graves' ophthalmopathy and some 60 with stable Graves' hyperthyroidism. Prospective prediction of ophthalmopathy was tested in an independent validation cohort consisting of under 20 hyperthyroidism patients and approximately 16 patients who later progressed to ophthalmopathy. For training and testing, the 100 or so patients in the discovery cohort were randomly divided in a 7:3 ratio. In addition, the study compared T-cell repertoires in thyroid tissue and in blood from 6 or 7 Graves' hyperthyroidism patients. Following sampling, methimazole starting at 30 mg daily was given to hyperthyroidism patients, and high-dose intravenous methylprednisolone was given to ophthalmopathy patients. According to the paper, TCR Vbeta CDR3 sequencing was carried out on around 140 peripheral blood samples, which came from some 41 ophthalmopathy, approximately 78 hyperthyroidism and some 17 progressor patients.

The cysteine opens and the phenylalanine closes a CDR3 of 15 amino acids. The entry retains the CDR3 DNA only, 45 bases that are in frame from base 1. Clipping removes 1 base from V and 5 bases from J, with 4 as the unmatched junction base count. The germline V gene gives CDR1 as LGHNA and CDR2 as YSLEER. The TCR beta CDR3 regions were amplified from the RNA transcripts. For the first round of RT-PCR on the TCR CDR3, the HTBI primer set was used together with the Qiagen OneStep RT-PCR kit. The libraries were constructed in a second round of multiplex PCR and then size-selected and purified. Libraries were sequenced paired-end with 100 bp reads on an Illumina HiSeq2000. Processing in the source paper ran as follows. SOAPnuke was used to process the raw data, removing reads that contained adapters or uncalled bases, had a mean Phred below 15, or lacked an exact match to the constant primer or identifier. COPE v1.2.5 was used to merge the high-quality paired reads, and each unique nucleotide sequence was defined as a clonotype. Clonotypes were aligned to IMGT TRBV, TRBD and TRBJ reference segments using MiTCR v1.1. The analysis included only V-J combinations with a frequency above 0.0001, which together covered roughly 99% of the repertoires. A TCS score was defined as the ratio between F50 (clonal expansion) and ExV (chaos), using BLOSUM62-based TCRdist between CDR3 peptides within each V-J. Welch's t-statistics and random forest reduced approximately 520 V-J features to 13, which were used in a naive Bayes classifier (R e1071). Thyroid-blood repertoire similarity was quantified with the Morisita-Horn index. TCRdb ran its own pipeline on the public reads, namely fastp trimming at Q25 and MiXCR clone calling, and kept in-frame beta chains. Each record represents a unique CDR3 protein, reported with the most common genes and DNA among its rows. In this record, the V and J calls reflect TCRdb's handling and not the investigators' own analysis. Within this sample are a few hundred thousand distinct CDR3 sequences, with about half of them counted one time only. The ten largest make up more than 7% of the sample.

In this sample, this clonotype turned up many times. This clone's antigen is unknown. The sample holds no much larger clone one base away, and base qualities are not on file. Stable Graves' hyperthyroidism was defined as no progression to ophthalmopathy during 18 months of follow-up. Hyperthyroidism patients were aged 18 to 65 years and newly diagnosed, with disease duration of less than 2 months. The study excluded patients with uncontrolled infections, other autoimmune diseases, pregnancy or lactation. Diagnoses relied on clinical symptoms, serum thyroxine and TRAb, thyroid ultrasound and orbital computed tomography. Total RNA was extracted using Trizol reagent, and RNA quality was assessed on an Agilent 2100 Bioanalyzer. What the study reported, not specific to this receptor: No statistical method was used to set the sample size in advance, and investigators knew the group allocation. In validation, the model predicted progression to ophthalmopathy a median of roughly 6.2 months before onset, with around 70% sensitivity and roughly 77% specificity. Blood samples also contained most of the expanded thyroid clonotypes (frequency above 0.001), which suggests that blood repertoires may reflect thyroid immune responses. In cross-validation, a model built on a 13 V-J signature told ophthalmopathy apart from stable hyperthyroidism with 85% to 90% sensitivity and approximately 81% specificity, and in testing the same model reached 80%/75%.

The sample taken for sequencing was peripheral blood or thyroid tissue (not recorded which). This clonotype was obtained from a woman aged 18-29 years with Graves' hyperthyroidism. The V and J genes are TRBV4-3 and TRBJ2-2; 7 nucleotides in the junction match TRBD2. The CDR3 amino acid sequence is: CASSQVPSGTGELFF. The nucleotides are TGCGCCAGCAGCCAAGTCCCTAGCGGTACCGGGGAGCTGTTTTTT.